The 23 T cell receptor beta chains reported below all come from one sample, sequenced in a study of T cells after yellow fever vaccination. TCRdb reanalysed the 5' RACE reads using MiXCR and keeps one entry per CDR3 protein. The sample lists about 330,000 distinct CDR3 sequences, around 8.1% seen once, with approximately 16% in the top ten. The sample in question was PBMCs, obtained roughly seven weeks after the first yellow fever vaccination. These receptors were obtained from a man aged 18 to 30 who received the YFV17D yellow fever vaccine.

This clonotype was found a few times. The V call is TRBV7-2, the J call TRBJ2-7; D is uncertain. V was pared by 2 bases and J by 8 bases, with 13 bases between. The CDR3 spans 13 residues. Germline V gene lookup returns CDR1 SGHTA and CDR2 FQGNSA. The CDR3: CASSLTGLGKQYF. The CDR3 DNA reads TGTGCCAGCAGCTTAACGGGCCTTGGGAAGCAGTACTTC.

This rearrangement joins TRBV4-2 to TRBJ2-7; 9 bases map to TRBD2. V shed 0 bases, J shed 4 bases, and the junction held 7 bases outside the gene matches. Germline V gene lookup returns CDR1 LGHNA and CDR2 YNFKEQ. This CDR3 has 16 residues. As DNA, the CDR3 is TGTGCCAGCAGCCAAGATTTAGCGGGGGACCCTTACGAGCAGTACTTC. Its translation: CASSQDLAGDPYEQYF.

This clonotype showed up just a few times. The J gene is TRBJ2-3, the V gene TRBV5-1; D call uncertain. Per the germline V gene, CDR1 is SGHRS and CDR2 is YFSETQ. This CDR3 spans 14 amino acids. V lost 4 bases, J lost 0 bases, and 9 bases lay in between. The DNA of the CDR3 is TGCGCCAGCAGCCCTAGACTGAGCACAGATACGCAGTATTTT. Translation gives CASSPRLSTDTQYF.

This clonotype was seen many times. This sequence joins TRBV7-9 and TRBJ2-7, with D maybe TRBD1 (6 bases). Germline CDR1 SEHNR, CDR2 FQNEAQ (reference sequence). V lost 7 bases and J 0 bases, leaving 16 bases between the germline ends. The CDR3 runs to 15 residues. CDR3 bases: TGTGCCAGCAAAGGTCTGAAGGGGGACTCCTACGAGCAGTACTTC. Encoded protein: CASKGLKGDSYEQYF.

This clonotype was detected once. The gene calls are TRBV5-1 and TRBJ2-1; TRBD2 matches at 15 bases. CDR1 SGHRS and CDR2 YFSETQ come from the germline V gene. V was pared by 3 bases and J by 10 bases, with 2 bases of the junction left unmatched. This CDR3 has 14 residues. The CDR3 protein is CASSSGTSGGEQFF. CDR3 nucleotide sequence: TGCGCCAGCAGCTCCGGGACTAGCGGGGGGGAGCAGTTCTTC.

V gene TRBV7-2 combines with J gene TRBJ1-2; no clear D. Germline V gives CDR1 SGHTA, CDR2 FQGNSA. Between the trimmed V and J ends, which lost 1 base and 4 bases, there was a span of 10 bases. The CDR3 covers 14 residues. CDR3 region: CASSLGWQSYGYTF. CDR3 in DNA: TGTGCCAGCAGCTTAGGATGGCAGAGCTATGGCTACACCTTC.

This clonotype has a handful of counts. The chain employs TRBV20-1 and TRBJ1-2; D uncertain. This CDR3 has 14 residues. Germline CDR1 and CDR2: DFQATT and SNEGSKA (reference sequence). V was trimmed by 0 bases and J by 8 bases, leaving 16 bases between them. Here the CDR3 reads CSARDSEGFGGYTF. CDR3 in DNA: TGCAGTGCTAGAGATAGTGAGGGTTTTGGCGGCTACACCTTC.

At least ten counts were recorded for this clonotype. The J gene is TRBJ2-2, the V gene TRBV7-3; D perhaps matches TRBD2 (6 bases). This CDR3 comprises 13 residues. Germline assignment: CDR1 SGHTA and CDR2 FQGTGA. V shed 5 bases and J shed 6 bases, with 10 bases lying between them. CDR3 region: CASSPERAGELFF. CDR3 in DNA: TGTGCCAGCAGCCCCGAGCGGGCCGGGGAGCTGTTTTTT.

The DNA of the CDR3 is TGCGCCAGCAGCTTGCCCTTGAGCTCCTACAATGAGCAGTTCTTC. It specifies CASSLPLSSYNEQFF. The V gene is TRBV5-1, the J gene TRBJ2-1, with D uncertain. The V gene lost 1 base and the J gene lost 0 bases, with 8 bases spanning the gap. This CDR3 region has 15 residues. Per the germline V gene, CDR1 is SGHRS and CDR2 is YFSETQ. The entire variable domain, with the rest obtained from reference TRBV5-1 and TRBJ2-1, is as follows: KAGVTQTPRYLIKTRGQQVTLSCSPISGHRSVSWYQQTPGQGLQFLFEYFSETQRNKGNFPGRFSGRQFSNSRSEMNVSTLELGDSALYLCASSLPLSSYNEQFFGPGTRLTVL.

The chain employs TRBV2 and TRBJ2-3; 8 bases map to TRBD1. This CDR3 is 14 amino acids long. V dropped 7 bases and J dropped 4; count of bases not matched to a gene: 7. CDR1 is SNHLY, CDR2 FYNNEI, per germline. In DNA form, the CDR3 reads TGTGCCAGCAAGTTTTTACAGGGGGCAGATACGCAGTATTTT. Translated, it gives CASKFLQGADTQYF.

The rearrangement links TRBV19 to TRBJ1-2; D perhaps matches TRBD1 (5 bases). This CDR3 is built from 13 residues. CDR1 is LNHDA and CDR2 is SQIVND in the germline V gene (reference sequence). Trimming removed 10 bases from V and 3 bases from J, with 15 bases in between. The DNA of the CDR3 is TGTGCCACGGCCGGGGGGAGTTACTATGGCTACACCTTC. Its protein product is CATAGGSYYGYTF.

J is TRBJ1-6 and V is TRBV6-5; D remains unclear. CDR3 length: 16 amino acids. Per germline, CDR1 MNHEY and CDR2 SVGAGI. Deletions cut 0 bases from V and 6 bases from J, with 12 bases between. CDR3 amino acids: CASSYSMFPGNSPLHF. Written as DNA, the CDR3 is TGTGCCAGCAGTTACTCGATGTTTCCGGGTAATTCACCCCTCCACTTT.

The V and J genes are TRBV4-1 and TRBJ2-1; TRBD1 is a possible D gene (6 bases). V was pared by 1 base and J by 6 bases, with 10 bases between. CDR3 length: 14 residues. CDR1 and CDR2 (germline): MGHRA, YSYEKL. This chain's CDR3 is CASSQVGAANEQFF. The CDR3 DNA reads as TGCGCCAGCAGCCAAGTGGGGGCAGCCAATGAGCAGTTCTTC.

This chain connects TRBV6-2 or TRBV6-3 to TRBJ2-7; TRBD1 or TRBD2 may be the D gene (5 bases each). V shed 3 bases and J shed 7 bases, with 31 bases lying between them. The CDR3 consists of 19 residues. CDR1 MNHEY and CDR2 SVGEGT come from the germline V gene. CDR3 in amino acids: CASSYQSNENRDPWMEQYF. The DNA for the CDR3 is TGTGCCAGCAGTTATCAATCGAACGAAAACCGGGACCCCTGGATGGAGCAGTACTTC.

This clonotype occurred a few times. The chain recombines TRBV27 with TRBJ2-2; 12 bases line up with TRBD2. Looked up from germline, CDR1 is MNHEY and CDR2 is SMNVEV (reference sequence). This CDR3 spans 17 amino acids. V trimming: 4 bases; J trimming: 2 bases; junction bases outside the gene matches: 5. As DNA, the CDR3 is TGTGCCAGCAGTTGCACTAGCGGGGGGCTCAACACCGGGGAGCTGTTTTTT. This gives the protein CASSCTSGGLNTGELFF.

There are a few counts of this clonotype. The genes are TRBV5-1 and TRBJ2-3; TRBD1 or TRBD2 may be the D gene (5 bases each). The CDR3 consists of 16 residues. CDR1 SGHRS and CDR2 YFSETQ come from the germline V gene. Trimming shortened V by 4 bases and J by 2 bases, and 17 bases separated the two germline ends. DNA for the CDR3: TGCGCCAGCAGCGGGGCTAGCCTCGGAGACACAGATACGCAGTATTTT. The encoded protein is CASSGASLGDTDTQYF.

The J gene is TRBJ2-3, the V gene TRBV11-3, with 8 bases aligning to TRBD2. Germline CDR1 reads SGHNT; CDR2 reads YENEEA. The CDR3 is made up of 16 amino acids. V shed 1 base, J shed 4 bases, and the junction held 7 bases outside the gene matches. CDR3 sequence: CASSLGSAGGADTQYF. The CDR3 coding sequence is TGTGCCAGCAGCTTAGGTTCCGCGGGGGGAGCAGATACGCAGTATTTT.

V and J are TRBV20-1 and TRBJ1-5; TRBD1 is a possible D gene (5 bases). Trimming stripped 5 bases from V and 0 bases from J, with 14 bases between. In germline, CDR1 is DFQATT, CDR2 SNEGSKA (reference sequence). The CDR3 is made up of 15 amino acids. The CDR3 sequence is CSASLGGYSNQPQHF. The CDR3 region has the DNA TGCAGTGCTTCTCTTGGGGGGTATAGCAATCAGCCCCAGCATTTT.

V usage is TRBV9 and J usage is TRBJ2-7; D remains unclear. This CDR3 is built from 13 residues. The germline V and J ends were trimmed by 5 bases and 2 bases, with 11 bases remaining between them. Germline values: CDR1 SGDLS, CDR2 YYNGEE. CDR3 sequence: CASSICIPYEQYF. CDR3 in DNA: TGTGCCAGCAGTATTTGTATACCCTACGAGCAGTACTTC. The variable domain in full, completed from reference TRBV9 and TRBJ2-7, reads DSGVTQTPKHLITATGQRVTLRCSPRSGDLSVYWYQQSLDQGLQFLIQYYNGEERAKGNILERFSAQQFPDLHSELNLSSLELGDSALYFCASSICIPYEQYFGPGTRLTVT.

This clonotype was recorded a few times. The V call is TRBV12-3 or TRBV12-4, the J call TRBJ1-1; D unresolved. This CDR3 contains 12 residues. Trimming shortened V by 6 bases and J by 5 bases, and 10 bases separated the two germline ends. CDR3 region: CASSPPKTEAFF. CDR3 coding DNA: TGTGCCAGCAGCCCCCCCAAGACTGAAGCTTTCTTT.

J is TRBJ2-1 and V is TRBV9; the D is unclear. Trimming removed 4 bases from V and 8 bases from J, with 16 bases in between. Germline V gives CDR1 SGDLS, CDR2 YYNGEE. This CDR3 spans 14 amino acids. CDR3 sequence reads: CASSPGHLGHEQFF. CDR3 nucleotide sequence: TGTGCCAGCAGCCCCGGGCATCTGGGCCATGAGCAGTTCTTC.

This clonotype occurred a few times. This rearrangement joins TRBV14 to TRBJ2-3; 7 nucleotides match TRBD2. CDR1 is SGHDN, CDR2 FVKESK, per germline. The CDR3 length is 11 residues. V shed 8 bases, J shed 8 bases, and the junction held 4 bases outside the gene matches. CDR3 region: CASSAGVTQYF. In nucleotides, the CDR3 is TGTGCCAGCTCCGCGGGGGTTACGCAGTATTTT.

The rearrangement links TRBV20-1 to TRBJ1-1; 8 nucleotides agree with TRBD1. Unmatched junction bases numbered 10, after V lost 4 bases and J lost 3 bases. Germline assignment: CDR1 DFQATT and CDR2 SNEGSKA (reference sequence). The CDR3 is made up of 15 amino acids. The CDR3 sequence is CSANDDRGGDTEAFF. DNA of the CDR3: TGCAGTGCTAATGACGACAGGGGTGGGGACACTGAAGCTTTCTTT.